This TCR beta chain comes out of a study of cytomegalovirus exposure and HLA in healthy donors. Study-wide context: Early released data comprised about 85 million unique TCRs from HLA-typed donors.

Whole-study results and caveats: A later analysis linked a missense DCLRE1C variant to TCR beta V- and J-gene trimming. An analysis was carried out at a later point. It showed that HLA-associated TCR beta chains were more clonally expanded than equally common non-associated chains.

Germline V gene data show CDR1 as SGHDT and CDR2 as YYEEEE. V was pared by 0 bases and J by 5 bases, with 12 bases between. This CDR3 spans 14 amino acids. Of note for this clone: Its cognate antigen is unknown.

PCR involved 60 Vbeta and 13 Jbeta primers. Data came from immunoSEQ multiplex PCR; TCRdb stores just in-frame clones and leaves some out. Its table lists around 100,000 clones. The TCR comes from a man aged 40-50 years in good health and CMV-seronegative. Sequenced material: PBMCs. The chain links TRBV5-6 to TRBJ2-7; D is possibly TRBD2 (7 bases). The CDR3 protein is CASSLGGGAHEQYF. In DNA, the CDR3 is TGTGCCAGCAGCTTGGGTGGGGGGGCCCACGAGCAGTACTTC.